Each of the 7 T cell receptor beta chains below was sequenced from the same sample in a study of blood T cell repertoires in COVID-19. Profiling relied on immunoSEQ multiplex PCR, and the TCRdb table lists in-frame clones only, not all of them. The table has 190,000 or so clones, 85% to 90% seen once. Sequenced material: peripheral blood. The receptors shown here come from a woman in her sixties or seventies with acute or convalescent COVID-19.

The chain is built from TRBV19 and TRBJ2-2; D unresolved. With 6 bases removed from V and 7 bases from J, the gap between germline ends came to 12 bases. CDR1 is LNHDA, CDR2 SQIVND, per germline (reference sequence). This CDR3 is built from 13 residues. The CDR3 protein is CASRPRSGGELFF. CDR3 nucleotide sequence: TGTGCCAGTAGACCCAGGTCTGGCGGGGAGCTGTTTTTT.

The CDR3 nucleotides read TGTGCCAGCAGTTACGAGGGGGTTAGCAATCAGCCCCAGCATTTT. Translating gives CASSYEGVSNQPQHF. The chain recombines TRBV6-6 with TRBJ1-5; tentatively, D is TRBD1 (6 bases). Germline V gene lookup returns CDR1 MNHNY and CDR2 SVGAGI (reference sequence). CDR3 length: 15 amino acids. V was pared by 2 bases and J by 0 bases, with 8 bases between.

This chain connects TRBV3-1 (or the pseudogene TRBV3-2) to TRBJ2-7; D may be TRBD2 (5 bases). The V end lost 3 bases, the J end lost 3 bases, and 9 bases lay between the germline ends. Per germline, CDR1 LGHDT and CDR2 YNNKEL (reference sequence). The CDR3 is 13 residues long. CDR3 sequence reads: CASSQGSYYEQYF. CDR3 DNA sequence: TGTGCCAGCAGCCAGGGGAGTTACTACGAGCAGTACTTC.

CDR3 residues: CASSQDFRSSNEQFF. The CDR3 DNA reads as TGCGCCAGCAGCCAAGATTTCCGGTCCTCGAATGAGCAGTTCTTC. J is TRBJ2-1 and V is TRBV4-3; D remains unclear. Germline V gene data show CDR1 as LGHNA and CDR2 as YSLEER. The V end was cut by 0 bases, the J end by 7 bases, with 13 bases between. The CDR3 sequence is 15 residues long.

V and J are TRBV6-5 and TRBJ2-1; TRBD1 agrees at 8 bases. Losses at the gene ends were 6 bases for V and 4 bases for J; bases not matched to a gene: 8. Per the germline V gene, CDR1 is MNHEY and CDR2 is SVGAGI. The CDR3 spans 15 residues. CDR3 in amino acids: CASSPPQGAYNEQFF. The DNA of the CDR3 is TGTGCCAGCAGCCCCCCCCAGGGGGCTTACAATGAGCAGTTCTTC.

This chain connects TRBV18 to TRBJ1-1; TRBD1 aligns across 7 bases. The CDR3 sequence is 19 residues long. V lost 1 base to trimming and J lost 0 bases; unmatched junction nucleotides: 14. The germline CDR1 and CDR2 sequences are KGHSH and LQKENI. In nucleotides, the CDR3 is TGTGCCAGCTCACCACGAAGTGGGACAGCCGACTTAATGAACACTGAAGCTTTCTTT. This sequence encodes CASSPRSGTADLMNTEAFF.

The chain is built from TRBV11-1 and TRBJ1-2; D is perhaps TRBD1 (5 bases). V was cut by 2 bases and J by 6 bases, with 13 bases left in between. Per germline, CDR1 SGHAT and CDR2 FQDESV (reference sequence). This CDR3 is 14 amino acids long. CDR3 residues: CASSLRGAPHGYTF. Written as DNA, the CDR3 is TGTGCCAGCAGCTTACGCGGGGCCCCCCATGGCTACACCTTC.